The 22 T cell receptor beta chains reported below all come from one sample, sequenced in a study of T cells after yellow fever vaccination. TCRdb ran MiXCR on the 5' RACE reads and lists one entry per CDR3 protein. The sample records 11,000 to 15,000 distinct CDR3 sequences, approximately 7% being singletons. Specimen: PBMCs, either bulk or a sorted T-cell subset (CD4+, CD8+, memory, or dextramer-sorted; not recorded which), collected on the day of the yellow fever booster vaccination. Receptor source: a man aged 18 to 30 who received the YFV17D yellow fever vaccine.

This clonotype was counted many times. The genes are TRBV6-1 and TRBJ1-4, with 8 bases matching TRBD1. The CDR3 sequence is 16 residues long. Germline CDR1 MNHNS, CDR2 SASEGT. J was trimmed by 7 bases and V by 0 bases; bases with no gene match: 7. This CDR3 reads CASSEALDRAVEKLFF. The CDR3 DNA follows: TGTGCCAGCAGTGAAGCGCTGGACAGGGCAGTTGAAAAACTGTTTTTT.

By share, this clonotype ranks as medium-sized. The V call is TRBV24-1, the J call TRBJ1-2; a possible D gene is TRBD1 (5 bases). Trimming stripped 3 bases from V and 4 bases from J, with 11 bases between. The CDR3 covers 14 residues. The germline V gene encodes CDR1 KGHDR and CDR2 SFDVKD. DNA of the CDR3: TGTGCCACCAGTGATCTCGACAGTCGCTATGGCTACACCTTC. Amino acids: CATSDLDSRYGYTF.

There are many counts of this clonotype. V is TRBV5-1 and J is TRBJ2-7; D is possibly TRBD1 or TRBD2 (6 bases each). The germline V and J ends were trimmed by 3 bases and 2 bases, with 12 bases remaining between them. The CDR3 loop spans 14 amino acids. Germline V CDR1 and CDR2: SGHRS, YFSETQ. CDR3 residues: CASSSKEGAYEQYV. In nucleotides, the CDR3 is TGCGCCAGCAGCTCCAAGGAGGGGGCCTACGAGCAGTACGTC.

The chain joins TRBV7-2 to TRBJ2-3; the D is unclear. Germline V CDR1 and CDR2: SGHTA, FQGNSA. Trimming removed 2 bases from V and 4 bases from J, with 10 bases in between. The CDR3 has 14 residues. CDR3: CASSLNGPSDTQYF. DNA of the CDR3: TGTGCCAGCAGCTTAAATGGTCCATCAGATACGCAGTATTTT.

This chain links TRBV28 with TRBJ1-5; D not resolved. The V gene's germline CDR1 is MDHEN and CDR2 SYDVKM. Deletions cut 1 base from V and 5 bases from J, with 6 bases between. The CDR3 spans 13 residues. The CDR3 spells CASSLYWDQPQHF. CDR3 nucleotides: TGTGCCAGCAGTTTATACTGGGATCAGCCCCAGCATTTT.

This clonotype was counted many times. The chain employs TRBV6-5 and TRBJ1-6, with TRBD1 as a possible D gene (5 bases). There are 16 residues in the CDR3. Trimming removed 2 bases from V and 2 bases from J, with 10 bases in between. CDR1 and CDR2 from the germline V gene are MNHEY and SVGAGI. CDR3 nucleotide sequence: TGTGCCAGCAGTTACGAGGGACCGGCCTATAATTCACCCCTCCACTTT. This codes for CASSYEGPAYNSPLHF.

This clonotype was observed many times. The V and J genes are TRBV29-1 and TRBJ1-2; TRBD1 matches 8 bases. Trimming at V came to 4 bases and at J to 2 bases, leaving 0 bases not matched to a gene. The CDR3 is 12 residues long. Germline CDR1 SQVTM, CDR2 ANQGSEA. Here the CDR3 reads CSVGDRNYGYTF. The CDR3 bases are TGCAGCGTTGGGGACAGGAACTATGGCTACACCTTC.

This clonotype was recorded many times. J is TRBJ1-1 and V is TRBV5-1, with D hard to call. This CDR3 has 13 residues. Germline CDR1 and CDR2: SGHRS and YFSETQ. Trimming took 0 bases from V and 6 from J, leaving 9 bases between them. The CDR3 nucleotides are TGCGCCAGCAGCTTGGAGGGAAGCGCTGAAGCTTTCTTT. Translating gives CASSLEGSAEAFF.

This clonotype was recorded at least ten times. The chain is built from TRBV7-9 and TRBJ1-1; D perhaps matches TRBD1 (6 bases). This CDR3 region has 13 residues. V gave up 2 bases and J gave up 4 bases, with 8 bases separating them. The germline V gene has CDR1 SEHNR and CDR2 FQNEAQ (reference sequence). As DNA, the CDR3 is TGTGCCAGCAGCTTAAACAGGGCCACTGAAGCTTTCTTT. Translating gives CASSLNRATEAFF.

This clonotype was recorded many times. The chain couples TRBV12-2 to TRBJ2-7; the table's D call, TRBD1, has no DNA check behind it. TRBV12-2 is given as a pseudogene. CDR3 length equals 14 residues. In nucleotides, the CDR3 is TGTGCAAGTCGCCCGGACCCGGGAGCCTACGAGCAGTACTTC. Its protein product is CASRPDPGAYEQYF.

By proportion, this clonotype is medium-sized. The chain carries TRBV5-6 and TRBJ2-2; TRBD1 is a possible D gene (5 bases). This CDR3 spans 16 amino acids. Trimming left V 3 bases short and J 0 bases short, with 12 bases between. CDR1 is SGHDT, CDR2 YYEEEE, per germline. For the CDR3, the DNA is TGTGCCAGCAGCTCCTACAGGCTCGCGAACACCGGGGAGCTGTTTTTT. Protein sequence: CASSSYRLANTGELFF.

The sample holds many counts of this clonotype. The chain has TRBV18 and TRBJ2-5, with 8 bases identical to TRBD1. Germline V gives CDR1 KGHSH, CDR2 LQKENI. V dropped 3 bases and J dropped 5; count of bases not matched to a gene: 14. The CDR3 extends over 17 amino acids. The chain's CDR3 is CASSPPLGAGGYETQYF. CDR3 coding DNA: TGTGCCAGCTCACCCCCATTGGGAGCAGGGGGCTATGAGACCCAGTACTTC.

This clonotype is termed medium-sized. The rearrangement uses TRBV4-2 and TRBJ1-2; no firm D call. V gave up 0 bases and J gave up 8 bases, with 13 bases separating them. This CDR3 has 14 amino acids. Germline V gene lookup returns CDR1 LGHNA and CDR2 YNFKEQ. Written as DNA, the CDR3 is TGTGCCAGCAGCCAAGAAGGCACCCCTCGAGGCTACACCTTC. It specifies CASSQEGTPRGYTF.

This clonotype has at least ten counts. This chain links TRBV18 with TRBJ1-4, with D tentatively TRBD1 (5 bases). The CDR3 contains 13 residues. Germline V gene lookup returns CDR1 KGHSH and CDR2 LQKENI. The ends were cut back, 8 bases at V and 6 bases at J, with 13 bases in the middle. The CDR3: CASAEEQDEKLFF. The CDR3 DNA reads as TGTGCCAGCGCCGAGGAACAGGATGAAAAACTGTTTTTT.

This clonotype has a count of ten or more. This chain joins TRBV20-1 and TRBJ2-3; 13 bases agree with TRBD2. The V segment lost 4 bases and the J segment 1 base; nucleotides outside the gene matches: 8. The germline V gene has CDR1 DFQATT and CDR2 SNEGSKA (reference sequence). The length of the CDR3 is 17 residues. The CDR3 sequence is CSATTSGGKSGTDTQYF. CDR3 nucleotides: TGCAGTGCTACGACTAGCGGGGGGAAAAGTGGCACAGATACGCAGTATTTT.

This clonotype was counted at least ten times. The J gene is TRBJ2-5, the V gene TRBV5-1; 16 nucleotides match TRBD2. Trimming at V came to 4 bases and at J to 1 base, leaving 4 bases not matched to a gene. Germline CDR1 reads SGHRS; CDR2 reads YFSETQ. The CDR3 is 17 amino acids. CDR3: CASSRGLAGGIQETQYF. The CDR3 DNA reads as TGCGCCAGCAGCAGGGGACTAGCGGGGGGGATCCAAGAGACCCAGTACTTC.

The sample holds many counts of this clonotype. The chain joins TRBV30 to TRBJ1-3, with TRBD1 matching 8 bases. Germline CDR1 GTSNPN, CDR2 SVGIG (reference sequence). V lost 2 bases and J lost 0; bases outside the gene matches: 3. The CDR3 runs to 15 residues. The DNA for the CDR3 is TGTGCCTGGAGTCGGGACAGGTTCTCTGGAAACACCATATATTTT. Its protein product is CAWSRDRFSGNTIYF.

This clonotype was observed many times. This chain links TRBV18 with TRBJ2-1, with D possibly called TRBD1 or TRBD2 (6 bases each). Trimming pared 6 bases from V and 5 bases from J, leaving 17 bases between. The germline V gene encodes CDR1 KGHSH and CDR2 LQKENI. The CDR3 extends over 15 amino acids. CDR3 region: CASSTGAGPNNEQFF. In DNA, the CDR3 is TGTGCCAGCTCGACGGGGGCCGGCCCTAACAATGAGCAGTTCTTC. The whole variable domain, remainder taken from reference TRBV18 and TRBJ2-1, is NAGVMQNPRHLVRRRGQEARLRCSPMKGHSHVYWYRQLPEEGLKFMVYLQKENIIDESGMPKERFSAEFPKEGPSILRIQQVVRGDSAAYFCASSTGAGPNNEQFFGPGTRLTVL.

This clonotype was detected ten times or more. The rearrangement links TRBV20-1 to TRBJ2-2, with TRBD2 as a possible D gene (7 bases). This CDR3 contains 15 residues. Trimming left V 5 bases short and J 7 bases short, with 20 bases between. Germline-derived CDR1 and CDR2 are DFQATT and SNEGSKA (reference sequence). CDR3 coding DNA: TGCAGTGCTGTCCCCCGGGGGGCATTCGGCGGGGAGCTGTTTTTT. The encoded protein is CSAVPRGAFGGELFF.

This clonotype occurred many times. This rearrangement joins TRBV5-1 to TRBJ2-1; possibly TRBD1 for D (5 bases). Trimming took 4 bases from V and 2 from J, leaving 16 bases between them. This CDR3 is built from 16 residues. The germline CDR1 and CDR2 sequences are SGHRS and YFSETQ. CDR3 DNA sequence: TGCGCCAGCAGCCTTCCATCCCCAGGGACCTACAATGAGCAGTTCTTC. The encoded protein is CASSLPSPGTYNEQFF.

This clonotype was observed at least ten times. The chain combines TRBV2 with TRBJ1-4; 7 nucleotides align to TRBD1. Per the germline V gene, CDR1 is SNHLY and CDR2 is FYNNEI. The length of the CDR3 is 13 residues. V shed 11 bases, J shed 3 bases, and the junction held 6 bases outside the gene matches. CDR3 loop: CAVTGTANEKLFF. In DNA form, the CDR3 reads TGTGCCGTAACCGGGACAGCTAATGAAAAACTGTTTTTT. The complete variable domain, with remaining parts taken from reference TRBV2 and TRBJ1-4, reads EPEVTQTPSHQVTQMGQEVILRCVPISNHLYFYWYRQILGQKVEFLVSFYNNEISEKSEIFDDQFSVERPDGSNFTLKIRSTKLEDSAMYFCAVTGTANEKLFFGSGTQLSVL.

At least ten counts were recorded for this clonotype. The chain has TRBV20-1 and TRBJ1-2; 8 bases fit TRBD1. J lost 0 bases, V lost 6 bases, and 12 bases had no gene match. CDR3 length equals 16 residues. Germline V lookup: CDR1 DFQATT, CDR2 SNEGSKA (reference sequence). The CDR3 loop is CSARPGTGPANYGYTF. In DNA form, the CDR3 reads TGCAGTGCCCGTCCCGGGACAGGCCCAGCTAACTATGGCTACACCTTC.